The clone carrying this TCR beta chain was recorded many times. These data are taken from a study of spatial heterogeneity in lung cancer. Each CDR3 protein is one row after TCRdb ran MiXCR on the 5' RACE reads. The sample lists roughly 30,000 distinct CDR3 sequences; roughly 10% were seen once. The sample's time point: blood at routine non-recurrence follow-up after resection. The sequenced material consisted of unsorted whole RNA from tumor, nontumor lung or frozen PBMC. V was shortened by 0 bases and J by 3 bases, with 14 bases between the two germline ends. The CDR3 spans 17 residues. This chain connects TRBV12-3 or TRBV12-4 to TRBJ2-2; D gene unclear. The starting material was PBMCs, obtained at follow-up. The sequence derives from a female donor with early-stage non-small cell lung cancer. CDR3 loop: CASSLALQDPYTGELFF. CDR3 nucleotides: TGTGCCAGCAGTTTAGCGCTTCAGGACCCTTACACCGGGGAGCTGTTTTTT.